Each of the 17 T cell receptor beta chains below was sequenced from the same sample in a study of early T cells in non-severe SARS-CoV-2 infection. From the 5' RACE reads, TCRdb called clonotypes with MiXCR, one entry per CDR3 protein. The sample includes some 26,000 distinct CDR3 sequences, more than 4.5% of them seen just once. The source material was whole blood. These receptors came from an adult who was a healthcare worker with PCR-confirmed SARS-CoV-2 infection or an uninfected control (not recorded which).

This clonotype was seen many times. The J gene is TRBJ2-1, the V gene TRBV20-1; 8 bases fit TRBD2. The CDR3 consists of 14 residues. The ends lost 6 bases at V and 4 bases at J; junction bases unmatched: 8. The germline V gene encodes CDR1 DFQATT and CDR2 SNEGSKA (reference sequence). The chain's CDR3 is CSASGLAFYNEQFF. The CDR3 nucleotides read TGCAGTGCCTCCGGACTAGCCTTTTACAATGAGCAGTTCTTC.

A few counts support this clonotype. The chain combines TRBV5-1 with TRBJ2-6; 8 positions agree with TRBD1. V was pared by 1 base and J by 1 base, with 4 bases of the junction left unmatched. CDR3 size: 17 residues. From germline, CDR1 is SGHRS and CDR2 YFSETQ. In DNA form, the CDR3 reads TGCGCCAGCAGCTTGCAGGGGGCCGGGTCTGGGGCCAACGTCCTGACTTTC. It encodes CASSLQGAGSGANVLTF. Full variable domain (remainder filled in from reference TRBV5-1 and TRBJ2-6): KAGVTQTPRYLIKTRGQQVTLSCSPISGHRSVSWYQQTPGQGLQFLFEYFSETQRNKGNFPGRFSGRQFSNSRSEMNVSTLELGDSALYLCASSLQGAGSGANVLTFGAGSRLTVL.

This clonotype was seen many times. The chain has TRBV7-9 and TRBJ1-6; maybe TRBD1 (5 bases). The CDR3 has 14 amino acids. CDR1 SEHNR and CDR2 FQNEAQ come from the germline V gene (reference sequence). Trimming took 2 bases from V and 7 from J, leaving 9 bases between them. This CDR3 reads CASSLTTGNSPLHF. CDR3 DNA sequence: TGTGCCAGCAGCTTAACTACAGGAAATTCACCCCTCCACTTT.

The sample holds many counts of this clonotype. The chain combines TRBV5-1 with TRBJ2-1, with 9 nucleotides matching TRBD1. Germline-derived CDR1 and CDR2 are SGHRS and YFSETQ. The trim removed 4 bases at V and 6 bases at J, leaving 2 bases unmatched. This CDR3 contains 13 residues. The chain's CDR3 is CASSVDRGNEQFF. DNA for the CDR3: TGCGCCAGCAGCGTGGACAGGGGCAATGAGCAGTTCTTC.

V and J are TRBV18 and TRBJ2-1; tentatively, D is TRBD2 (5 bases). The V gene's germline CDR1 is KGHSH and CDR2 LQKENI. The germline V and J ends were trimmed by 2 bases and 7 bases, with 12 bases remaining between them. CDR3 length: 14 amino acids. The CDR3 DNA follows: TGTGCCAGCTCACCAGAGAGGGTTGGGAATGAGCAGTTCTTC. Its translation is CASSPERVGNEQFF. Full variable domain (outside the CDR3, taken from reference TRBV18 and TRBJ2-1): NAGVMQNPRHLVRRRGQEARLRCSPMKGHSHVYWYRQLPEEGLKFMVYLQKENIIDESGMPKERFSAEFPKEGPSILRIQQVVRGDSAAYFCASSPERVGNEQFFGPGTRLTVL.

This clonotype was recorded many times. This rearrangement joins TRBV3-1 to TRBJ2-3, with a weak D call TRBD2 (5 bases). The CDR3 covers 15 residues. CDR1 and CDR2 from the germline V gene are LGHDT and YNNKEL (reference sequence). Deletions cut 1 base from V and 4 bases from J, with 12 bases between. CDR3 nucleotide sequence: TGTGCCAGCAGCCAAGTCGCGGGCCCCGCAGATACGCAGTATTTT. The encoded protein is CASSQVAGPADTQYF.

This clonotype was recorded many times. The genes are TRBV2 and TRBJ2-3; D gene uncertain. The CDR3 is 13 residues long. Trimming cost V 1 base and J 5 bases, with 7 bases left between them. The germline gives CDR1 SNHLY, CDR2 FYNNEI. CDR3 region: CASSEGPGDTQYF. CDR3 DNA sequence: TGTGCCAGCAGTGAAGGGCCGGGAGATACGCAGTATTTT.

This clonotype was seen at least ten times. The chain joins TRBV7-6 to TRBJ1-2, with a tentative D call TRBD1 (5 bases). With 4 bases removed from V and 4 bases from J, the gap between germline ends came to 16 bases. The CDR3 length is 15 residues. Looked up from germline, CDR1 is SGHVS and CDR2 is FNYEAQ. The CDR3 sequence is CASSYRQTSRYGYTF. In DNA, the CDR3 is TGTGCCAGCAGCTACAGACAGACGTCGCGCTATGGCTACACCTTC. Supplemented by reference TRBV7-6 and TRBJ1-2, the full variable domain reads GAGVSQSPRYKVTKRGQDVALRCDPISGHVSLYWYRQALGQGPEFLTYFNYEAQQDKSGLPNDRFSAERPEGSISTLTIQRTEQRDSAMYRCASSYRQTSRYGYTFGSGTRLTVV.

The chain joins TRBV7-2 to TRBJ1-5; 7 nucleotides match TRBD1. This CDR3 has 15 residues. Trimming at V came to 5 bases and at J to 3 bases, leaving 7 bases not matched to a gene. Germline values: CDR1 SGHTA, CDR2 FQGNSA. CDR3 coding DNA: TGTGCCAGCAGCACCGACAGGGTCCTCAATCAGCCCCAGCATTTT. Its translation is CASSTDRVLNQPQHF.

In its sample, this clonotype was seen many times. The chain couples TRBV13 to TRBJ2-7, with D hard to call. The length of the CDR3 is 14 residues. CDR1 is PRHDT and CDR2 is FYEKMQ in the germline V gene (reference sequence). V lost 0 bases and J lost 4, with 10 bases in between. CDR3 DNA sequence: TGTGCCAGCAGCTTAGGCGGGTGGTCTTACGAGCAGTACTTC. Protein sequence: CASSLGGWSYEQYF. The full variable domain, in which reference TRBV13 and TRBJ2-7 provide the parts outside the CDR3, is AAGVIQSPRHLIKEKRETATLKCYPIPRHDTVYWYQQGPGQDPQFLISFYEKMQSDKGSIPDRFSAQQFSDYHSELNMSSLELGDSALYFCASSLGGWSYEQYFGPGTRLTVT.

This clonotype was observed a few times. The chain employs TRBV5-4 and TRBJ2-7; the D gene is possibly TRBD2 (6 bases). CDR1 SGHNT and CDR2 YYREEE come from the germline V gene (reference sequence). V dropped 4 bases and J dropped 0 bases, with 17 bases sitting between them. The CDR3 contains 16 residues. In DNA form, the CDR3 reads TGTGCCAGCAGCCCTACCTCCGGGACTGCCTCCTACGAGCAGTACTTC. Amino acid sequence: CASSPTSGTASYEQYF. The whole variable domain, remainder taken from reference TRBV5-4 and TRBJ2-7, is ETGVTQSPTHLIKTRGQQVTLRCSSQSGHNTVSWYQQALGQGPQFIFQYYREEENGRGNFPPRFSGLQFPNYSSELNVNALELDDSALYLCASSPTSGTASYEQYFGPGTRLTVT.

This clonotype was counted at least ten times. The chain combines TRBV28 with TRBJ1-2; 7 positions agree with TRBD1. V shed 6 bases, J shed 2 bases, and the junction held 6 bases outside the gene matches. Germline V lookup: CDR1 MDHEN, CDR2 SYDVKM. The CDR3 is 14 residues long. CDR3 sequence (DNA): TGTGCCAGCAGCCCAGGGGGACGGAACTATGGCTACACCTTC. This translates into CASSPGGRNYGYTF.

There are many counts of this clonotype. This chain connects TRBV18 to TRBJ1-1, with D uncertain. The CDR3 consists of 16 residues. The germline gives CDR1 KGHSH, CDR2 LQKENI. Between the trimmed V and J ends, which lost 1 base and 4 bases, there was a span of 16 bases. The CDR3 spells CASSPQRNGMVTEAFF. CDR3 DNA: TGTGCCAGCTCACCACAGAGAAACGGTATGGTCACTGAAGCTTTCTTT.

Many counts were recorded for this clonotype. The chain employs TRBV5-8 and TRBJ1-5; D may be TRBD1 (6 bases). The length of the CDR3 is 15 residues. Trimming took 4 bases from V and 0 from J, leaving 11 bases between them. The germline CDR1 and CDR2 sequences are SGHTS and YDEGEE. CDR3 DNA sequence: TGTGCCAGCAGCGTACAGGGATTTAGCAATCAGCCCCAGCATTTT. Amino acids: CASSVQGFSNQPQHF.

This clonotype was detected only once. The V call is TRBV12-3 or TRBV12-4, the J call TRBJ1-1; D gene uncertain. This CDR3 has 12 amino acids. V dropped 6 bases and J dropped 6 bases, with 11 bases sitting between them. The chain's CDR3 is CASRGSEAEAFF. CDR3 sequence (DNA): TGTGCCAGCAGGGGGTCAGAGGCTGAAGCTTTCTTT.

This clonotype was seen many times. CDR3 sequence: CASQGDLHYGYTF. The CDR3 nucleotides read TGTGCCAGCCAGGGGGATCTACACTATGGCTACACCTTC. This chain uses TRBV19 with TRBJ1-2; 7 bases are a match to TRBD1. V shed 9 bases and J 3 bases; nucleotides not matched to a gene: 7. Germline V gene data show CDR1 as LNHDA and CDR2 as SQIVND (reference sequence). CDR3 length equals 13 residues. Together with reference TRBV19 and TRBJ1-2, the CDR3 gives the full variable domain: DGGITQSPKYLFRKEGQNVTLSCEQNLNHDAMYWYRQDPGQGLRLIYYSQIVNDFQKGDIAEGYSVSREKKESFPLTVTSAQKNPTAFYLCASQGDLHYGYTFGSGTRLTVV.

This clonotype was picked up many times. The chain combines TRBV7-2 with TRBJ1-3, with TRBD1 as a possible D gene (5 bases). The CDR3 is made up of 19 amino acids. V was pared by 2 bases and J by 0 bases, with 20 bases between. Germline lookup yields CDR1 SGHTA and CDR2 FQGNSA. The CDR3 DNA reads TGTGCCAGCAGCTTACGCACCCTCAGCTTCCAGGGCTCTGGAAACACCATATATTTT. Translation gives CASSLRTLSFQGSGNTIYF.